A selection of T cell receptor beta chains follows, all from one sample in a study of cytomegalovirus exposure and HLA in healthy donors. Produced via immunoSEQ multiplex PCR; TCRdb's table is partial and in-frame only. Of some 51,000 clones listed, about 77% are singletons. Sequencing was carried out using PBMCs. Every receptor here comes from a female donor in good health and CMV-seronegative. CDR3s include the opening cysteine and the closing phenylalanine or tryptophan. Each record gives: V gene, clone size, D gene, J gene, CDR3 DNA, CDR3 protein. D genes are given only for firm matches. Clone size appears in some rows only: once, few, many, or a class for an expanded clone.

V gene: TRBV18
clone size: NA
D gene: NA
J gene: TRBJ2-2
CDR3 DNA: TGTGCCAGCTCACCCCGTGTGAACACCGGGGAGCTGTTTTTT
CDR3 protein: CASSPRVNTGELFF

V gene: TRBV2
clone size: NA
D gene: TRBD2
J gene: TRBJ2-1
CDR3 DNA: TGTGCCAGCAGTGTGGAGCGGGAGGCCTACAATGAGCAGTTCTTC
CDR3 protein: CASSVEREAYNEQFF

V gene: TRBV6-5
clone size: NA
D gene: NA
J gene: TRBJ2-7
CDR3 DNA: TGTGCCAGCACTCATGGGCCAGGGAGGAAGTACGAGCAGTACTTC
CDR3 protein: CASTHGPGRKYEQYF

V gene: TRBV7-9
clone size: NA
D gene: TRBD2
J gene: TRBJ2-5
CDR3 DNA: TGTGCCAGCAGCTTACCGACTAGCGGGAGCCCTGGGGAGCAGTACTTC
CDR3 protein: CASSLPTSGSPGEQYF

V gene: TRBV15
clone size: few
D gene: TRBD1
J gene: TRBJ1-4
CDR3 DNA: TGTGCCACCAGCAAGGGACAGGGGCGGAATGAAAAACTGTTTTTT
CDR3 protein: CATSKGQGRNEKLFF

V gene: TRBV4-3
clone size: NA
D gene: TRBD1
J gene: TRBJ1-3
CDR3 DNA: TGCGCCAGCAGCCCGACGGGACAGGGAGGCCCAGGATCTGGAAACACCATATATTTT
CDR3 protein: CASSPTGQGGPGSGNTIYF

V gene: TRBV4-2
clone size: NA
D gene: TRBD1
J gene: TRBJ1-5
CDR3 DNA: TGTGCCAGCAGCCCCGCGAAGGGGGCTCAGCCCCAGCATTTT
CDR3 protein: CASSPAKGAQPQHF

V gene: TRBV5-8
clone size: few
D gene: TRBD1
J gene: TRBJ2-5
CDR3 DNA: TGTGCCAGCAGCCCTGGTAGGACAGGGGCTAGGGAGACCCAGTACTTC
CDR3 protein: CASSPGRTGARETQYF

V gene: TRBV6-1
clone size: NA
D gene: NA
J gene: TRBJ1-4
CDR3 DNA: TGTGCCAGCAGTGAAGGCCGGGGGAGAACTAATGAAAAACTGTTTTTT
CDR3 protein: CASSEGRGRTNEKLFF

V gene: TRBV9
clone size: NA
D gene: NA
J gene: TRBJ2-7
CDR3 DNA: TGTGCCAGCAGCCCCCCGACATACGAGCAGTACTTC
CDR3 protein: CASSPPTYEQYF

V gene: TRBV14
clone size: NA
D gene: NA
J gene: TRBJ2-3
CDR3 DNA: TGTGCCAGCAGCCCAGGAGGTCCTAGCACAGATACGCAGTATTTT
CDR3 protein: CASSPGGPSTDTQYF

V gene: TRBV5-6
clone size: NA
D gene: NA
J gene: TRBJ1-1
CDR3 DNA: TGTGCCAGCAGCGGCAGGGGCGCTACTGAAGCTTTCTTT
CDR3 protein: CASSGRGATEAFF

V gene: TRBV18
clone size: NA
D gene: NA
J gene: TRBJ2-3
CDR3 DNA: TGTGCCAGCTCACCACCGGTCCAGGATGGAGATACGCAGTATTTT
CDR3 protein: CASSPPVQDGDTQYF

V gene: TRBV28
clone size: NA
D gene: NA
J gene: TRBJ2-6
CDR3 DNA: TGTGCCAGCTGTCCAGGGAATCCCTCTGGGGCCAACGTCCTGACTTTC
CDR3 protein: CASCPGNPSGANVLTF

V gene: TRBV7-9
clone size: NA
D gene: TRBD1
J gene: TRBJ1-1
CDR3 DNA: TGTGCCAGCAGCTCGGGACAGAAGAACACTGAAGCTTTCTTT
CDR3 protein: CASSSGQKNTEAFF

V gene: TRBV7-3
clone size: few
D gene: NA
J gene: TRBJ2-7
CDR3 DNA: TGTGCCAGCAGCTTGGGGCAGGGAACCACCTACGAGCAGTACTTC
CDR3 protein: CASSLGQGTTYEQYF

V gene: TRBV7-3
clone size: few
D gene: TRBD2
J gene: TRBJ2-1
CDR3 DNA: TGTGCCAGCAGTTTACACAGCGGGAGTAATTACAATGAGCAGTTCTTC
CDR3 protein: CASSLHSGSNYNEQFF

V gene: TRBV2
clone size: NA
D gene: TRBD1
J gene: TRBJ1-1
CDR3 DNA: TGTGCCAGCAGGATAGAGGGACAGGTGAACACTGAAGCTTTCTTT
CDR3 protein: CASRIEGQVNTEAFF

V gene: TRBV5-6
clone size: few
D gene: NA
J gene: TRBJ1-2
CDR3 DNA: TGTGCCAGCAGCTTGGGTCGGCAGGATTATGGCTACACCTTC
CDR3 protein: CASSLGRQDYGYTF

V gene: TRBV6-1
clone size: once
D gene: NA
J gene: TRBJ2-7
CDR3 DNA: TGTGCCAGCAGTGCCGGGGGAGGTTACGAGCAGTACTTC
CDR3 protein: CASSAGGGYEQYF

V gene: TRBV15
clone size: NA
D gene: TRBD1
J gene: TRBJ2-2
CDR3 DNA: TGTGCCACCAGCAGAGTGGGGCGGCAGGGGGCCGGGGAGCTGTTTTTT
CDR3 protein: CATSRVGRQGAGELFF

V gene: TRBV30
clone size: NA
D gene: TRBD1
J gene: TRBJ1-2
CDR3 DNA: TGTGCCTGGAGTTTACTCGACAGGGGATATTGGTACACCTTC
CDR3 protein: CAWSLLDRGYWYTF

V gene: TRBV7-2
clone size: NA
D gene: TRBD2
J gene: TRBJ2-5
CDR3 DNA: TGTGCCAGCAGCCCCGTAGCGGGCAGAAAAGAGACCCAGTACTTC
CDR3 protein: CASSPVAGRKETQYF

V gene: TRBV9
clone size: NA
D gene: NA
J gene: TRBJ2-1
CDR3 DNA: TGTGCCAGCAGCGTAGGGCAGGGCGAGCAGTTCTTC
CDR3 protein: CASSVGQGEQFF

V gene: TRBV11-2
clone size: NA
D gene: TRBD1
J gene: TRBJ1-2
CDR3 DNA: TGTGCCAGCAGCTTAGAAGGGGACAGGTCTAACGGCTACACCTTC
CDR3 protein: CASSLEGDRSNGYTF

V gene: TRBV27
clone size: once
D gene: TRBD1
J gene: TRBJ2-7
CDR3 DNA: TGTGCCAGCAGTAGGACAGGGGTCTACGAGCAGTACTTC
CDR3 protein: CASSRTGVYEQYF

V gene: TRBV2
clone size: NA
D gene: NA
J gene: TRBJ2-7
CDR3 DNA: TGTGCCAGCAGTGAGGGGGGCTACGAGCAGTACTTC
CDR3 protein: CASSEGGYEQYF

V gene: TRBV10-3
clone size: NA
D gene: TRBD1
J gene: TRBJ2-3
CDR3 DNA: TGTGCCATCAGTGCAGGGACAGGGACAGATACGCAGTATTTT
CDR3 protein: CAISAGTGTDTQYF

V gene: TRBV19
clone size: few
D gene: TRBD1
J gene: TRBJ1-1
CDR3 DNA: TGTGCCAGTAGTGCCGAAAGAGGACAGGGGAGGACTGAAGCTTTCTTT
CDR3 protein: CASSAERGQGRTEAFF